Listed here are 3 T cell receptor beta chains from one sample, sequenced in a study of shared clonotypes between healthy human individuals. The protocol was immunoSEQ multiplex PCR, while the TCRdb copy is restricted to in-frame clones and leaves out a portion. Among some 1.1 million clones listed, 70% to 85% were seen once. Sequencing was performed on memory CD4+ T cells from PBMCs. Subset indicated: CD45RA-negative fraction. These TCRs come from a man between 18 and 29 years old in good health. Some clones in this sample may be carry-over from other donors' samples.

This clone was observed a single time. The rearrangement joins TRBV4-1 to TRBJ2-1; 8 bases fit TRBD2. There are 17 residues in the CDR3. The germline V gene has CDR1 MGHRA and CDR2 YSYEKL. V lost 5 bases, J lost 4 bases, and 13 bases stayed unmatched. The CDR3: CASSEWPGGRRYNEQFF. CDR3 bases: TGCGCCAGCAGCGAATGGCCGGGAGGGAGACGGTACAATGAGCAGTTCTTC.

The V call is TRBV7-9, the J call TRBJ2-5; D possibly matches TRBD1 or TRBD2 (5 bases each). The CDR3 has 12 amino acids. V lost 5 bases and J 5 bases, leaving 9 bases between the germline ends. CDR1 is SEHNR, CDR2 FQNEAQ, per germline (reference sequence). The CDR3 loop reads CASSKGRETQYF. The CDR3 DNA follows: TGTGCCAGCAGCAAGGGACGGGAGACCCAGTACTTC.

The chain is built from TRBV6-6 and TRBJ2-5; possibly TRBD1 for D (6 bases). The CDR3 runs 15 residues. V was shortened by 2 bases and J by 0 bases, with 10 bases between the two germline ends. CDR1 is MNHNY and CDR2 is SVGAGI in the germline V gene (reference sequence). DNA of the CDR3: TGTGCCAGCAGTTACCCGGGACAAGACCAAGAGACCCAGTACTTC. Translation: CASSYPGQDQETQYF.